Described below is a single T cell receptor (beta chain) sequence and its context. Antigen specificity is unknown. These data belong to a study of Ad26.COV2.S vaccination and SARS-CoV-2 variants. There are 14 residues in the CDR3. The germline V gene encodes CDR1 WSHSY and CDR2 SAAADI. Trimming stripped 6 bases from V and 1 base from J, with 9 bases between. The study's findings and limits: Among vaccine recipients, spike-specific TCR breadth exceeded that of placebo recipients.

Treatment meaning: roughly 18 received Ad26.COV2.S at low or high dose, single or two shots; a few received placebo; per-sample allocation not given. After the first vaccine or placebo injection, samples were drawn on day 63. Profiling relied on immunoSEQ multiplex PCR, and the TCRdb table lists in-frame clones only, not all of them. This table has about 350,000 clones, around 90% appearing once. This sequence originates from a person aged 18-65 years who received the Ad26.COV2.S COVID-19 vaccine or a placebo. The specimen comprised peripheral blood, sampled in a trial of Ad26.COV2.S vaccine versus placebo. V is TRBV10-2 and J is TRBJ2-2; D gene uncertain. CDR3 residues: CASRPRGNTGELFF. CDR3 coding DNA: TGCGCCAGCAGACCCCGTGGGAACACCGGGGAGCTGTTTTTT.